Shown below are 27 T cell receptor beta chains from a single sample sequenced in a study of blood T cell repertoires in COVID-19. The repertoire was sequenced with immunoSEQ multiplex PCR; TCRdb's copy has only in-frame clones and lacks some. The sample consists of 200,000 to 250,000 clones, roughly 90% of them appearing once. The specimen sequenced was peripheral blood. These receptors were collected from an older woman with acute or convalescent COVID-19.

The CDR3 region is CASSSPAVAKNIQYF. For the CDR3, the DNA is TGTGCCAGTAGTAGCCCCGCAGTAGCCAAAAACATTCAGTACTTC. The chain joins TRBV19 to TRBJ2-4; D is uncertain. V dropped 4 bases and J dropped 0 bases, with 10 bases sitting between them. The CDR3 consists of 15 residues. Germline V gives CDR1 LNHDA, CDR2 SQIVND (reference sequence).

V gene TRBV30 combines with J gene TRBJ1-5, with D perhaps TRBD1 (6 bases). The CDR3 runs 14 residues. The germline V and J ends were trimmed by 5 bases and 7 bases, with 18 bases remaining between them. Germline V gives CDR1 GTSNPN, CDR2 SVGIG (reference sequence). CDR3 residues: CAWGQGPASQPQHF. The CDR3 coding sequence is TGTGCCTGGGGGCAGGGGCCCGCTAGCCAGCCCCAGCATTTT.

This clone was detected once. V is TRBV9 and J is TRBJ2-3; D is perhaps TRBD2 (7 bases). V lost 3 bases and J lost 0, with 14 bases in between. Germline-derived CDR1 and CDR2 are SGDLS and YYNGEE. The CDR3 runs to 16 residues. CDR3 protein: CASSEWEGDSTDTQYF. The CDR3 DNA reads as TGTGCCAGCAGCGAGTGGGAGGGGGATAGCACAGATACGCAGTATTTT.

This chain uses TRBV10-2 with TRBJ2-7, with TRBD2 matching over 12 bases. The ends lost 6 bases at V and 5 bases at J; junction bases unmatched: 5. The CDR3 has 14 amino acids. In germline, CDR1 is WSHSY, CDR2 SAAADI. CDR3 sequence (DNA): TGCGCCAGCAGCGAGACTAGCGGGAGCCACGAGCAGTACTTC. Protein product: CASSETSGSHEQYF.

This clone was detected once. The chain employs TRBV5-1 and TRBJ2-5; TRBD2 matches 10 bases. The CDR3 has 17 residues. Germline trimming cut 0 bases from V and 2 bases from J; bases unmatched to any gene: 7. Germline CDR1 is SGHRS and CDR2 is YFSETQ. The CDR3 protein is CASSLGSSGGRQETQYF. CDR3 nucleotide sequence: TGCGCCAGCAGCTTGGGATCTAGCGGGGGCCGTCAAGAGACCCAGTACTTC.

Here the CDR3 DNA reads TGTGCCAGCCTTCCGCCGGGCAGGGGGCTTGAAAAACTGTTTTTT. Protein sequence: CASLPPGRGLEKLFF. V and J are TRBV19 and TRBJ1-4; 8 nucleotides align to TRBD1. The CDR3 sequence is 15 residues long. CDR1 is LNHDA and CDR2 is SQIVND in the germline V gene (reference sequence). The J segment lost 7 bases and the V segment lost 9 bases, leaving 13 bases of the junction unmatched.

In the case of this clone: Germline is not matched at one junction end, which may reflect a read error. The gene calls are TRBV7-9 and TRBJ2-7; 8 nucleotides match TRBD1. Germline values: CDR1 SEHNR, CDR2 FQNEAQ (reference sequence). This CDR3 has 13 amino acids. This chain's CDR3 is CASTLRQGFEQYF. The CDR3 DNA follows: TGTGCCAGCACCTTAAGACAGGGGTTCGAGCAGTACTTC.

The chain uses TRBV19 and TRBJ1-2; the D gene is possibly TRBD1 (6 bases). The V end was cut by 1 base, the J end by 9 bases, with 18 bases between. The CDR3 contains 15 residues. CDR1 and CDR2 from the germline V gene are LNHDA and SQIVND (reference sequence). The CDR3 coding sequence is TGTGCCAGTAGTATAGGGTCAGGGGCCACGCGGAGCTACACCTTC. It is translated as CASSIGSGATRSYTF.

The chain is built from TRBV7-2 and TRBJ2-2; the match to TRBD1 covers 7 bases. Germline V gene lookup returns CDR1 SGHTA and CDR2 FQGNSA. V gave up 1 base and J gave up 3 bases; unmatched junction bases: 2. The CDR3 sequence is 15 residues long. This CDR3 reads CASSLEGGYTGELFF. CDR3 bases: TGTGCCAGCAGCTTAGAAGGGGGCTACACCGGGGAGCTGTTTTTT.

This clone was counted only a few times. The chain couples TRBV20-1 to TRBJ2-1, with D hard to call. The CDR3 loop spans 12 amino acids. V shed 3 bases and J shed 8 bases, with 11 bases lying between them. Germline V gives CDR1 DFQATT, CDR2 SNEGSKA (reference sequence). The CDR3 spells CSASRLVDEQFF. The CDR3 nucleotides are TGCAGTGCTAGTCGTCTTGTCGATGAGCAGTTCTTC.

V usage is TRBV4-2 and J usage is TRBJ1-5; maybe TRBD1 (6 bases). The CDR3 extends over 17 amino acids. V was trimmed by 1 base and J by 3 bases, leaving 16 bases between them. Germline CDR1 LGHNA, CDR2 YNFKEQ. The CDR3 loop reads CASSQGQGPSFNQPQHF. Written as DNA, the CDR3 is TGTGCCAGCAGCCAAGGTCAGGGGCCGTCCTTCAATCAGCCCCAGCATTTT.

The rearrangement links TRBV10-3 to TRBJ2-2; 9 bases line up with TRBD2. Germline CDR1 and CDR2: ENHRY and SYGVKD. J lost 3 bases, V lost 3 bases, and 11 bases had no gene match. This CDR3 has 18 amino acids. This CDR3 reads CAISDYGLAGPYTGELFF. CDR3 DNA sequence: TGTGCCATCAGTGATTACGGGCTAGCGGGGCCCTACACCGGGGAGCTGTTTTTT.

CDR3 nucleotide sequence: TGTGCCAGCAGTTTCCCGAGTAGCAATCAGCCCCAGCATTTT. This gives the protein CASSFPSSNQPQHF. V usage is TRBV6-7 and J usage is TRBJ1-5; D gene uncertain. TRBV6-7 is assigned to the ORF class and has an uncertain function. V was trimmed by 4 bases and J by 0 bases, leaving 7 bases between them. The CDR3 covers 14 residues.

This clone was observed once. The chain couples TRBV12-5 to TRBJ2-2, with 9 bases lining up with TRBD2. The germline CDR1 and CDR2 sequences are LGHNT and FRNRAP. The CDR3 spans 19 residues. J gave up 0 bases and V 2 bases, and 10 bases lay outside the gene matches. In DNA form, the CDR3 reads TGTGCTAGTGGTTTGAGAAGGGCGGGAGGGCCTGCGAACACCGGGGAGCTGTTTTTT. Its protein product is CASGLRRAGGPANTGELFF.

CDR3 amino acids: CASRSRSAHNEQFF. In DNA form, the CDR3 reads TGTGCCAGTAGATCGCGAAGCGCCCACAATGAGCAGTTCTTC. V gene TRBV19 combines with J gene TRBJ2-1, with no clear D. Germline values: CDR1 LNHDA, CDR2 SQIVND (reference sequence). The CDR3 spans 14 residues. V lost 6 bases and J lost 5, with 14 bases in between.

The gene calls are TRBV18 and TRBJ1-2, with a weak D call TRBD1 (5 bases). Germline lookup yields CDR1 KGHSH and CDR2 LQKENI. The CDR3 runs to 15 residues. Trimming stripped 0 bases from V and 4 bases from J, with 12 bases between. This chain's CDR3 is CASSPPTSGGYGYTF. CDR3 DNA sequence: TGTGCCAGCTCACCACCTACCTCGGGGGGCTATGGCTACACCTTC.

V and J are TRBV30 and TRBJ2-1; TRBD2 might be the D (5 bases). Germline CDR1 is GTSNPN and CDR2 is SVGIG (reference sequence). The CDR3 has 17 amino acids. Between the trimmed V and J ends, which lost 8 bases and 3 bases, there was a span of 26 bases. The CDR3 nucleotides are TGTGCCCGTACTAGATGGAGTGGTTCAAGCGTCTACAATGAGCAGTTCTTC. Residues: CARTRWSGSSVYNEQFF.

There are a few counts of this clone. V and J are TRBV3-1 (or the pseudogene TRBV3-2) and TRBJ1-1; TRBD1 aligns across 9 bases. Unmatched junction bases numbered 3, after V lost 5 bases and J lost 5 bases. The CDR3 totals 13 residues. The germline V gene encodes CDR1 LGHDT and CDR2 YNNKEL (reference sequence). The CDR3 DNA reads TGTGCCAGCAGCACAGGGGGCCGGACTGAAGCTTTCTTT. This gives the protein CASSTGGRTEAFF.

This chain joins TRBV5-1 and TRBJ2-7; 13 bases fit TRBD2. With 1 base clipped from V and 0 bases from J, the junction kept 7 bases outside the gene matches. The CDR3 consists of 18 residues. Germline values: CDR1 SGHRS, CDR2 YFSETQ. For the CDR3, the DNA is TGCGCCAGCAGCTTGCTGACTAGCGGGGGGCTTAGCTCCTACGAGCAGTACTTC. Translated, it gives CASSLLTSGGLSSYEQYF.

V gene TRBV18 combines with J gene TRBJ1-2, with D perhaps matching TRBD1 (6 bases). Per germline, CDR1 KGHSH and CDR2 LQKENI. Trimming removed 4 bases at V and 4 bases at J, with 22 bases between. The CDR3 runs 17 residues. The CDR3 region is CASSQSIQGALFYGYTF. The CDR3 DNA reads TGTGCCAGCTCACAAAGCATACAGGGAGCCCTTTTCTATGGCTACACCTTC.

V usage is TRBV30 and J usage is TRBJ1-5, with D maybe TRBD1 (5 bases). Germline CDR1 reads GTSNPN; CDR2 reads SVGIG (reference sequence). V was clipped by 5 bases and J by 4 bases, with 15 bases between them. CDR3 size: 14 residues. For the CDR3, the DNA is TGTGCCTGGGGCGGGGGGGGAGCTAATCAGCCCCAGCATTTT. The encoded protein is CAWGGGGANQPQHF.

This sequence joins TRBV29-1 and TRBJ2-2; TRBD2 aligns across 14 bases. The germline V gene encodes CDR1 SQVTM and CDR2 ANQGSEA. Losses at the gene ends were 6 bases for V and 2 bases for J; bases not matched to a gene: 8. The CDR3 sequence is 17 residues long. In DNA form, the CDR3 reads TGCAGCGTCCGAGGACTAGCGGGAGGACTAAACACCGGGGAGCTGTTTTTT. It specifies CSVRGLAGGLNTGELFF.

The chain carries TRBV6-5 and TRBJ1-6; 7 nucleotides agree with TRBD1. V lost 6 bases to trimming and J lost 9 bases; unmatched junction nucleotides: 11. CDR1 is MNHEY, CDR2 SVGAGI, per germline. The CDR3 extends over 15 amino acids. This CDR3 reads CASSRYRGRGSPLHF. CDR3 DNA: TGTGCCAGCAGCCGATACAGGGGCAGGGGTTCACCCCTCCACTTT.

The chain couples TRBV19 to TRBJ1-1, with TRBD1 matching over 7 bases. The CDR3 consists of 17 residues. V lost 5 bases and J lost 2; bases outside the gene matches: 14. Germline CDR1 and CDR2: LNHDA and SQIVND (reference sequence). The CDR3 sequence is CASSPDLRTGVNTEAFF. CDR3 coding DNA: TGTGCCAGTAGTCCCGATCTCCGGACAGGAGTTAACACTGAAGCTTTCTTT. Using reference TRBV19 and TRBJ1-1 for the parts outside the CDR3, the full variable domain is DGGITQSPKYLFRKEGQNVTLSCEQNLNHDAMYWYRQDPGQGLRLIYYSQIVNDFQKGDIAEGYSVSREKKESFPLTVTSAQKNPTAFYLCASSPDLRTGVNTEAFFGQGTRLTVV.

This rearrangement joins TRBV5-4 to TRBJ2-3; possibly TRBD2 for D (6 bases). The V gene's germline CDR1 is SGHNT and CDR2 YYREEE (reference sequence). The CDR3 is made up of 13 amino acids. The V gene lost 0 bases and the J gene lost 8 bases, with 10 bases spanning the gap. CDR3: CASSLARRATQYF. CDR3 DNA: TGTGCCAGCAGCTTGGCTCGGAGGGCTACGCAGTATTTT.

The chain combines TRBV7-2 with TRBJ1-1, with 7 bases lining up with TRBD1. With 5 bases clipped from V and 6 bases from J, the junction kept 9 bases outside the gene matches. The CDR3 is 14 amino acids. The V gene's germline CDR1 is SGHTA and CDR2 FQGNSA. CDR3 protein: CASSTTTGKAEAFF. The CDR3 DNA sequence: TGTGCCAGCAGCACAACGACAGGGAAAGCTGAAGCTTTCTTT.

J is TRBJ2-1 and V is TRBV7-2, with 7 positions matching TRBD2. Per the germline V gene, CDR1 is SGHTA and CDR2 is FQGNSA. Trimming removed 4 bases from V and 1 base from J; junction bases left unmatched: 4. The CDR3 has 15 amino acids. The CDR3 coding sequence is TGTGCCAGCAGCTACCAGGGAGGGTCCTACAATGAGCAGTTCTTC. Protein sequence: CASSYQGGSYNEQFF.